This TCR beta chain derives from a study of T cell repertoires in cytomegalovirus infection. Each CDR3 protein is one row after TCRdb ran MiXCR on the reads. The sample contains fewer than 200,000 distinct CDR3 sequences, around an eighth of which appear only once. The CDR3 is 15 residues long. Between the trimmed V and J ends, which lost 4 bases and 1 base, there was a span of 13 bases. This clonotype was seen only a few times. The TCR comes from a human donor in good health (CMV status not recorded). Some clones in this sample may be carry-over from other donors' samples. V is TRBV12-3 or TRBV12-4 and J is TRBJ1-1; D is possibly TRBD1 (6 bases). Sequenced sample: PBMCs. CDR3 sequence reads: CASSSRNRANTEAFF. The DNA for the CDR3 is TGTGCCAGCAGTTCCCGGAACAGGGCGAACACTGAAGCTTTCTTT.